The rows below give T cell receptor beta chains drawn from one sample of a study of cytomegalovirus exposure and HLA in healthy donors. Sequencing was performed with immunoSEQ multiplex PCR; in TCRdb, only in-frame clones are kept and a portion is missing. The sample contains about 180,000 clones, about 82% of which appear only once. Sequenced material: PBMCs. The receptors stem from a woman between 25 and 40 years old in good health and CMV-seronegative. CDR3s include the opening cysteine and the closing phenylalanine or tryptophan. The D gene is left open where the match is weak. Where a row states a size, it is once, few, many or the class of an expanded clone; other rows omit it.

v_gene	j_gene	abundance	d_gene	CDR3aa	CDR3nt
TRBV5-1	TRBJ2-3	-	TRBD2	CASSLGTSPTDTQYF	TGCGCCAGCAGCTTGGGGACTAGCCCCACAGATACGCAGTATTTT
TRBV5-4	TRBJ1-1	-	-	CASSLEQGSTEASF	TGTGCCAGCAGCTTGGAGCAGGGGAGCACTGAAGCTTCCTTT
TRBV2	TRBJ2-5	-	TRBD2	CASRPRKLAGGPRQETQYF	TGTGCCAGCAGACCACGTAAACTAGCGGGGGGGCCGCGGCAAGAGACCCAGTACTTC
TRBV18	TRBJ1-1	-	TRBD1	CASSPGTAAEAFF	TGTGCCAGCTCTCCCGGGACAGCCGCTGAAGCTTTCTTT
TRBV5-1	TRBJ2-3	-	TRBD1	CASSLGTDSHGNQPQYF	TGCGCCAGCAGCTTAGGGACAGACAGTCATGGCAATCAGCCCCAGTATTTT
TRBV25-1	TRBJ1-5	-	TRBD1	CASSGRDSNQPQHF	TGTGCCAGCAGTGGAAGGGACAGTAATCAGCCCCAGCATTTT
TRBV6-1	TRBJ1-1	once	TRBD1	CASSRGQGPTEAFF	TGTGCCAGCAGTAGGGGACAGGGCCCCACTGAAGCTTTCTTT
TRBV6-4	TRBJ1-1	-	-	CASSEEQPNTEAFF	TGTGCCAGCAGTGAAGAACAGCCGAACACTGAAGCTTTCTTT
TRBV19	TRBJ2-3	once	-	CASNLGGTDTQYF	TGTGCCAGTAACCTCGGAGGGACAGATACGCAGTATTTT
TRBV18	TRBJ1-2	few	-	CASSPSSDRNYGYTF	TGTGCCAGCTCCCCTTCTTCCGACAGGAACTATGGCTACACCTTC
TRBV2	TRBJ1-2	-	TRBD1	CASSEALLGQGLYTF	TGTGCCAGCAGTGAAGCGCTTCTGGGACAGGGGCTATACACCTTC
TRBV4-2	TRBJ2-3	-	-	CASSPHFSTSTDTQYF	TGTGCCAGCAGCCCCCATTTTTCAACTAGCACAGATACGCAGTATTTT
TRBV6-4	TRBJ2-7	-	TRBD2	CASSDSAGGPGEQYF	TGTGCCAGCAGTGACTCGGCGGGGGGGCCTGGCGAGCAGTACTTC
TRBV4-1	TRBJ1-4	-	-	CASSQGLRNEKLFF	TGCGCCAGCAGCCAAGGACTGCGGAATGAAAAACTGTTTTTT
TRBV14	TRBJ2-1	-	-	CASSLPSLRAKGRNEQFF	TGTGCCAGCAGCCTGCCTAGCTTGCGTGCAAAAGGGCGCAATGAGCAGTTCTTC
TRBV19	TRBJ1-4	-	TRBD1	CASSIPTGAGEKLFF	TGTGCCAGTAGTATACCGACAGGGGCAGGTGAAAAACTGTTTTTT
TRBV4-3	TRBJ1-1	-	-	CASSQSDRTNTEAFF	TGCGCCAGCAGCCAATCTGACAGGACCAACACTGAAGCTTTCTTT
TRBV6-5	TRBJ2-7	-	TRBD1	CASSYWTGSSYEQYF	TGTGCCAGCAGTTACTGGACAGGGAGCTCCTACGAGCAGTACTTC
TRBV7-8	TRBJ2-7	-	TRBD1	CASSLGETGDEQYF	TGTGCCAGCAGCTTAGGGGAGACAGGGGACGAGCAGTACTTC
TRBV10-3	TRBJ1-1	-	-	CAISVGGGTEAFF	TGTGCCATCAGTGTTGGGGGAGGCACTGAAGCTTTCTTT
TRBV5-6	TRBJ2-3	few	-	CASSLFLLRDTQYF	TGTGCCAGCAGCTTGTTTCTACTAAGGGATACGCAGTATTTT
TRBV5-1	TRBJ2-1	-	TRBD2	CASSLVASGVNNEQFF	TGCGCCAGCAGCTTGGTAGCTAGCGGGGTGAACAATGAGCAGTTCTTC
TRBV2	TRBJ2-5	-	-	CASSPGGEKTQYF	TGTGCCAGCAGTCCTGGTGGGGAGAAGACCCAGTACTTC
TRBV5-1	TRBJ1-4	few	-	CASSSGRWLDANEKLFF	TGCGCCAGCAGCTCGGGAAGGTGGTTGGATGCTAATGAAAAACTGTTTTTT
TRBV19	TRBJ1-2	-	TRBD1	CASRQGADYTF	TGTGCCAGTCGACAGGGGGCAGACTACACCTTC
TRBV10-3	TRBJ1-1	-	-	CAIRLEGDTEAFF	TGTGCCATCAGACTGGAGGGAGACACTGAAGCTTTCTTT
TRBV29-1	TRBJ1-6	-	-	CSVTEQGNSPLHF	TGCAGCGTAACGGAACAGGGTAATTCACCCCTCCACTTT
TRBV7-6	TRBJ2-7	-	TRBD2	CASSPLAGGDEQYF	TGTGCCAGCAGCCCTCTGGCGGGGGGTGATGAGCAGTACTTC
TRBV7-6	TRBJ1-1	-	-	CASSLTLRGVRTEAFF	TGTGCCAGCAGTCTTACTCTCAGGGGAGTAAGGACTGAAGCTTTCTTT
TRBV10-1	TRBJ2-3	-	TRBD2	CASSVSAGSTDTQYF	TGCGCCAGCAGTGTATCAGCGGGGAGCACAGATACGCAGTATTTT